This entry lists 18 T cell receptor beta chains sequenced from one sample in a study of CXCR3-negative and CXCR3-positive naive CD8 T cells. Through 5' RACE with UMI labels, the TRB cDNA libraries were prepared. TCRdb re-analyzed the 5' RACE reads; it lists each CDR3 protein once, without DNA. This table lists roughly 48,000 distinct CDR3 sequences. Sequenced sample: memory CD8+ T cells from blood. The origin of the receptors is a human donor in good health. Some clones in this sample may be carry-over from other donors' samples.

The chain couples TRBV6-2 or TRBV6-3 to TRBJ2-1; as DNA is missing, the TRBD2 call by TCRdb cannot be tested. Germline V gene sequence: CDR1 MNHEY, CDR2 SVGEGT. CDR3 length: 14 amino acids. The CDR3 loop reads CASSKTSGVDEQFF.

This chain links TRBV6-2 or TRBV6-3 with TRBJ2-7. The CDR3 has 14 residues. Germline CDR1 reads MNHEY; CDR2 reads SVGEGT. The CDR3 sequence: CASSYGTSSNEQYF.

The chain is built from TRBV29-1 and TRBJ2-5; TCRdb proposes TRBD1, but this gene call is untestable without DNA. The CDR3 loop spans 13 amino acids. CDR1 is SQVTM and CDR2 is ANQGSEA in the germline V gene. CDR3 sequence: CSVEGGGVKTQYF.

The CDR3: CASSASANEQYF. V usage is TRBV10-2 and J usage is TRBJ2-7. CDR3 length: 12 residues. Germline V gene lookup returns CDR1 WSHSY and CDR2 SAAADI.

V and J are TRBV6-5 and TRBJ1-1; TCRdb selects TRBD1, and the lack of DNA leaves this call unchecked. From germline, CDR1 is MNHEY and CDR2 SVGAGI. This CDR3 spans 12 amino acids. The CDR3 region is CASSTDSTEAFF.

CDR3 loop: CASTLGDTQYF. V gene TRBV28 combines with J gene TRBJ2-3. Germline CDR1 MDHEN, CDR2 SYDVKM. This CDR3 is 11 amino acids long.

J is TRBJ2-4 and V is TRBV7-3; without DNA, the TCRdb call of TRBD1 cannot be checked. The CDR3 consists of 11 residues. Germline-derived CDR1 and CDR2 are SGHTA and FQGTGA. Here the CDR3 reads CASSSGDIQYF.

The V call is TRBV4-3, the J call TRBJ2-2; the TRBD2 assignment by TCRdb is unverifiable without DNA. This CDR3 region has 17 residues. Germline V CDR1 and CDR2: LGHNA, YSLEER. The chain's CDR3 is CASNPRGGLEVTGELFF.

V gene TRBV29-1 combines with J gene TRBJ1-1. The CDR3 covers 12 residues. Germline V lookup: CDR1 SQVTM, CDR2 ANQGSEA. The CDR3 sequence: CSVLGLNTEAFF. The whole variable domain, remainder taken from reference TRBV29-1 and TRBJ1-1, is SAVISQKPSRDICQRGTSLTIQCQVDSQVTMMFWYRQQPGQSLTLIATANQGSEATYESGFVIDKFPISRPNLTFSTLTVSNMSPEDSSIYLCSVLGLNTEAFFGQGTRLTVV.

This CDR3 reads CASSFLLANNEQFF. The V gene is TRBV7-9, the J gene TRBJ2-1. This CDR3 is built from 14 residues. CDR1 is SEHNR and CDR2 is FQNEAQ in the germline V gene (reference sequence). The entire variable domain, with the rest obtained from reference TRBV7-9 and TRBJ2-1, is as follows: DTGVSQNPRHKITKRGQNVTFRCDPISEHNRLYWYRQTLGQGPEFLTYFQNEAQLEKSRLLSDRFSAERPKGSFSTLEIQRTEQGDSAMYLCASSFLLANNEQFFGPGTRLTVL.

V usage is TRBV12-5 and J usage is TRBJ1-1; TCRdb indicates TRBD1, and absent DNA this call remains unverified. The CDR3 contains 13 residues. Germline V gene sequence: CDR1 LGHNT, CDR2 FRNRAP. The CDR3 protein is CASVGQGLAEAFF.

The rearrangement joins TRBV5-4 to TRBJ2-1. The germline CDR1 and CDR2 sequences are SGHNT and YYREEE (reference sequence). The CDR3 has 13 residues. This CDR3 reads CASSFGSNNEQFF. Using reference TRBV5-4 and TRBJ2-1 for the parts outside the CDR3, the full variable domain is ETGVTQSPTHLIKTRGQQVTLRCSSQSGHNTVSWYQQALGQGPQFIFQYYREEENGRGNFPPRFSGLQFPNYSSELNVNALELDDSALYLCASSFGSNNEQFFGPGTRLTVL.

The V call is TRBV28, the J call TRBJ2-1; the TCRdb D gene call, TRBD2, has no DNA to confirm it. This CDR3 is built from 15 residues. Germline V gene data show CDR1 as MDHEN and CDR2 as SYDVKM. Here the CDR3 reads CASSTGASGRDEQFF. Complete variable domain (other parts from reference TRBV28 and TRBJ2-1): DVKVTQSSRYLVKRTGEKVFLECVQDMDHENMFWYRQDPGLGLRLIYFSYDVKMKEKGDIPEGYSVSREKKERFSLILESASTNQTSMYLCASSTGASGRDEQFFGPGTRLTVL.

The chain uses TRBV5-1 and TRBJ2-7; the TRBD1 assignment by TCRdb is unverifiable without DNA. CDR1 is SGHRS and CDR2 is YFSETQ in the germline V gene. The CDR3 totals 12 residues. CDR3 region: CASKGDSYEQYF. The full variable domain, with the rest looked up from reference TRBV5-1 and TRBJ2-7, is KAGVTQTPRYLIKTRGQQVTLSCSPISGHRSVSWYQQTPGQGLQFLFEYFSETQRNKGNFPGRFSGRQFSNSRSEMNVSTLELGDSALYLCASKGDSYEQYFGPGTRLTVT.

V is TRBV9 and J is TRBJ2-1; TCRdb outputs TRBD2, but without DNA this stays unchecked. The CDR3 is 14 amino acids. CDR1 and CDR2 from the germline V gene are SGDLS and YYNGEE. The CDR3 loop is CASSVVSQSNEQFF.

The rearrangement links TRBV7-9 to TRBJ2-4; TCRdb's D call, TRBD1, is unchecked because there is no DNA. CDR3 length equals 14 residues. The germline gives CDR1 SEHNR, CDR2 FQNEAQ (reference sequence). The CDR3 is CASSRQGTKNIQYF. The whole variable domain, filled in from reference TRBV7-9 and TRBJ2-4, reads DTGVSQNPRHKITKRGQNVTFRCDPISEHNRLYWYRQTLGQGPEFLTYFQNEAQLEKSRLLSDRFSAERPKGSFSTLEIQRTEQGDSAMYLCASSRQGTKNIQYFGAGTRLSVL.

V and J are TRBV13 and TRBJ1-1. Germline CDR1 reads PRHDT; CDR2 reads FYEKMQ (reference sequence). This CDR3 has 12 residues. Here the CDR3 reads CASSLESTEAFF.

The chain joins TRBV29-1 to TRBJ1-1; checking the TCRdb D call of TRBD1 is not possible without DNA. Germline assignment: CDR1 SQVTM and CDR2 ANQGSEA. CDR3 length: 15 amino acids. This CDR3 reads CSVVSLRVGNTEAFF. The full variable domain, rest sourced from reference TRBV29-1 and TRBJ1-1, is SAVISQKPSRDICQRGTSLTIQCQVDSQVTMMFWYRQQPGQSLTLIATANQGSEATYESGFVIDKFPISRPNLTFSTLTVSNMSPEDSSIYLCSVVSLRVGNTEAFFGQGTRLTVV.